This is a list of T cell receptor beta chains from one sample in a study of blood T cell repertoires in COVID-19. Generated by immunoSEQ multiplex PCR, the TCRdb table keeps only in-frame clones and is missing some. The sample consists of about 130,000 clones, approximately 83% of them appearing once. The sample consisted of peripheral blood. Every receptor here comes from a man aged 55 to 69 with acute or convalescent COVID-19. Both conserved end residues are part of each CDR3. D genes are given only for firm matches. Some rows have no size entry. The others give once, few or many, or a class for an expanded clone.

V gene	clone size	J gene	D gene	CDR3 DNA	CDR3 protein
TRBV28	.	TRBJ2-7	.	TGTGCCAGCAAGGTGGCAGGCTCCTACGAGCAGTACTTC	CASKVAGSYEQYF
TRBV18	.	TRBJ1-4	TRBD1	TGTGCCAGCTCATTCAAGACAGGGGGATTTAATGAAAAACTGTTTTTT	CASSFKTGGFNEKLFF
TRBV12-3/TRBV12-4	.	TRBJ2-7	.	TGTGCCAGCAGTTTGGACAACTCCTACGAGCAGTACTTC	CASSLDNSYEQYF
TRBV11-2	.	TRBJ2-3	TRBD1	TGTGCCAGCAGCTTACAGGGGGCGCGAACAGATACGCAGTATTTT	CASSLQGARTDTQYF
TRBV19	.	TRBJ1-5	TRBD1	TGTGCCAGTAAAGACAGGGTGGTCGGTCAGCCCCAGCATTTT	CASKDRVVGQPQHF
TRBV11-2	.	TRBJ2-1	TRBD2	TGTGCCAGCAGCCGAGGGGCGGGAGCCTACAATGAGCAGTTCTTC	CASSRGAGAYNEQFF
TRBV18	.	TRBJ1-2	TRBD1	TGTGCCAGCTCACGACGGACAGGGGGAGACTATGGCTACACCTTC	CASSRRTGGDYGYTF
TRBV7-9	.	TRBJ1-1	TRBD1	TGTGCCAGCAATCAGGGGGCGTTAAGACCTTTCTTT	CASNQGALRPFF
TRBV19	.	TRBJ2-1	TRBD1	TGTGCCAGTAGCCAGACAGGGAGAAACAATGAGCAGTTCTTC	CASSQTGRNNEQFF
TRBV11-2	.	TRBJ2-5	TRBD2	TGTGCCAGCAGTCGTCTAGCGGGAGGGATGAAGACCCAGTACTTC	CASSRLAGGMKTQYF
TRBV3-1/TRBV3-2	few	TRBJ2-1	TRBD2	TGTGCCAGCAGCCCCAGACTAGCGGGTGGTGAGCAGTTCTTC	CASSPRLAGGEQFF
TRBV19	.	TRBJ1-5	TRBD1	TGTGCCAGTAGTATCACAAACCGGGGACAGCGGAATATGCCCCAGCATTTT	CASSITNRGQRNMPQHF
TRBV12-3/TRBV12-4	.	TRBJ2-7	TRBD1	TGTGCCAGCAGATGGGGACAGTCCTACGAGCAGTACTTC	CASRWGQSYEQYF
TRBV6-5	.	TRBJ1-5	.	TGTGCCAGCAGTTACTCGGGGCCTTATCAGCCCCAGCATTTT	CASSYSGPYQPQHF
TRBV6-1	.	TRBJ2-4	.	TGTGCCAGCAGTGAAATTAGACTCACGGTGGGCATTCAGTACTTC	CASSEIRLTVGIQYF
TRBV13	once	TRBJ2-7	TRBD2	TGTGCCAGCAGCTCTCCCGGGGCGAGCGGGAGGGCCAGGTACGAGCAGTACTTC	CASSSPGASGRARYEQYF